This T cell receptor beta chain was sequenced in a study of T cell changes during pregnancy in multiple sclerosis. The CDR3 has 14 residues. The germline V gene encodes CDR1 LNHDA and CDR2 SQIVND (reference sequence). V lost 3 bases, J lost 5 bases, and 10 bases lay in between. This table comes from immunoSEQ multiplex PCR, and its TCRdb copy is limited to in-frame clones, with some not included. The table records 30,000 to 45,000 clones, 88% of them present only once. The input for sequencing was CD4+ T cells from peripheral blood mononuclear cells, taken in the first trimester of pregnancy. The TCR comes from a female donor with multiple sclerosis, enrolled in a pregnancy study. V and J are TRBV19 and TRBJ1-4; D might be TRBD1 (5 bases). The CDR3: CASSMGQLNEKLFF. The DNA for the CDR3 is TGTGCCAGTAGTATGGGGCAGTTGAATGAAAAACTGTTTTTT.